The present T cell receptor beta chain was sequenced within a study of CD8 T cells in Susac syndrome. Whole-study results and caveats: In TEMRA cells and active patients, CD8+ clonal expansion in Susac reached its peak. Susac-specific public clones numbered about 15 in total CD8+ repertoires (and about 5 in CD8+ TEMRA repertoires).

Negative isolation was used for CD8+ and CD4+ T cells, and FACS enrichment was applied to TEMRA cells. An input of roughly 0.45 to 1 ug of RNA was subjected to reverse transcription using random hexamers. Multiplex PCR with immunoSEQ amplified the TCR beta CDR3 across 54 Vbeta and 13 Jbeta. MiXCR, applied by TCRdb to the immunoSEQ multiplex PCR reads, yields one record per CDR3 protein. The data contain around 150,000 distinct CDR3 sequences, 95% of them singletons. V lost 0 bases and J lost 5; bases outside the gene matches: 3. Germline CDR1 reads MNHEY; CDR2 reads SMNVEV (reference sequence). This CDR3 is built from 15 residues. Note on this clonotype: What it recognizes is unknown.

Sequences were obtained from CD8+ T cells from PBMCs. The chain employs TRBV27 and TRBJ2-1, with 8 bases aligning to TRBD2. The receptor was derived from a human donor with Susac syndrome. DNA of the CDR3: TGTGCCAGCAGTTTATCGACGGGGGGGGACAATGAGCAGTTCTTC. It is translated as CASSLSTGGDNEQFF.